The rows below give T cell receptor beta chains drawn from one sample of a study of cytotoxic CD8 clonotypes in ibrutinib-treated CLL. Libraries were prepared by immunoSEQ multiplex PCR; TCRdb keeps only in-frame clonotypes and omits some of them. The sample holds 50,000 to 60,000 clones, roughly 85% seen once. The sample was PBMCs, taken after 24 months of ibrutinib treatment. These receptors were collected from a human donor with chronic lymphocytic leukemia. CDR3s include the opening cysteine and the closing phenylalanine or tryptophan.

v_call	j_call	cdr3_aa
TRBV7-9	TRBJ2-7	CASSLGAQGQYF
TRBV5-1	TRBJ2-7	CASSLGPITSYEQYF
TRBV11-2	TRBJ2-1	CASSLGLAGGNEQFF
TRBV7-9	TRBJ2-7	CASSSSGLAGRGEQYF
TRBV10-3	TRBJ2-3	CAISESGTGSTDTQYF
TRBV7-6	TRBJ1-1	CASSLMGQGVDTEAFF
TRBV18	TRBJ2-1	CASSRGLAGVNEQFF
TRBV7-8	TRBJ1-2	CASSGLTYRDYGYTF
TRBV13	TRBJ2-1	CASSSFDGVSVYNEQFF
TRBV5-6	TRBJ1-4	CASSGAVEEKLFF
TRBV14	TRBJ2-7	CASSQDGTPFYEQYF
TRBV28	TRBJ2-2	CASSLGQTGELFF
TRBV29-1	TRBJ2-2	CSVVRLNTGELFF
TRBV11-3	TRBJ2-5	CASSQGETQYF
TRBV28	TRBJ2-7	CATTGGGPGEQYF